The clone carrying this TCR beta chain has more than one count but fewer than ten. Its antigen remains unidentified. CDR1 and CDR2 from the germline V gene are MDHEN and SYDVKM. J was trimmed by 2 bases and V by 4 bases; bases with no gene match: 13. The CDR3 has 19 residues. The data stem from a study of T cell repertoires in cytomegalovirus infection. Findings and caveats of the study: HLA-C-restricted CMV-specific TCR beta clonotypes were dominant in the ex vivo response.

TCRdb processed the reads anew with MiXCR; each CDR3 protein has one entry. The table lists roughly 150,000 distinct CDR3 sequences, roughly a sixth of them singletons. The V gene is TRBV28, the J gene TRBJ2-3; 12 bases line up with TRBD2. Sequencing was done on a sample of CD8+ T cells from PBMCs. The sequence derives from a human donor in good health (CMV status not recorded). Some clones in this sample may be carry-over from other donors' samples. The CDR3 protein is CASSSIIGLAGYLTDTQYF. The DNA of the CDR3 is TGTGCCAGCAGTTCCATCATCGGACTAGCGGGGTACCTCACAGATACGCAGTATTTT.